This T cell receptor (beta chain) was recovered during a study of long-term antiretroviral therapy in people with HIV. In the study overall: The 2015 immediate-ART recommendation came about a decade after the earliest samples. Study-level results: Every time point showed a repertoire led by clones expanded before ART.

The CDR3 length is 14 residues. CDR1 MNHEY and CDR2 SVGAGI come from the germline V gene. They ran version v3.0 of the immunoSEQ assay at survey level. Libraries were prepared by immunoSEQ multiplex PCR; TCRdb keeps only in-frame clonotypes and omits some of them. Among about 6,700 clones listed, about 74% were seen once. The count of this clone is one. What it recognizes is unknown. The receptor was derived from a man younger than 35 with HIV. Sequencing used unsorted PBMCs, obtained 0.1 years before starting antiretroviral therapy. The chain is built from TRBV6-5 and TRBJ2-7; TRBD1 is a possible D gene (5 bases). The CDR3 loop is CAISESRQGHEQYV. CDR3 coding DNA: TGTGCCATCAGTGAGTCGAGGCAGGGCCACGAGCAGTACGTC.